This T cell receptor (beta chain) was observed in a study of human T cells and chemical hapten exposure. In germline, CDR1 is SGHRS, CDR2 YFSETQ. This CDR3 is 16 amino acids long. Trimming at V came to 5 bases and at J to 7 bases, leaving 14 bases not matched to a gene. From the RACE reads, TCRdb called clonotypes with MiXCR, one entry per CDR3 protein. The data show about 160,000 distinct CDR3 sequences, 28% seen once. This sample's time point: patch test 3, about 24 weeks after DPC sensitization. Treatment of the sample: therapeutic diphenylcyclopropenone sensitization with weekly scalp DPC. This TCR derives from a woman under 30 with alopecia areata. Some clones in this sample may be carry-over from other donors' samples. The starting material was whole blood, obtained in connection with sensitization to the hapten diphenylcyclopropenone (DPC). The chain combines TRBV5-1 with TRBJ2-7, with 11 bases that match TRBD2. In DNA, the CDR3 is TGCGCCAGCAGGAGCGGGACTAGCGGCTTGACGGGGGAGCAGTACTTC. Residues: CASRSGTSGLTGEQYF.